This T cell receptor beta chain comes out of a study of memory CD4+ T cells and cytomegalovirus serostatus. In the study overall: Of the healthy Belgian adults, several were CMV seropositive and 24 seronegative. Findings and limits, study-wide: Of approximately 160 reported CMV TCRbeta sequences, about 70 were found in memory CD4+ repertoires.

The sort gate was single viable CD3+CD4+CD8-CD45RO+ cells for memory CD4+ T cells. Donors' CMV status reflects serum IgG against pp150, pp28, p38, p52. In the study's own analysis: Out-of-frame sequences were removed, leaving 2,000,000 or so distinct TCRbeta sequences. Assay: immunoSEQ multiplex PCR; the TCRdb copy retains only in-frame clones and omits some. V and J calls and clone size follow that table, whereas D and trimming were derived from the DNA. This sample has some 67,000 clones, with approximately 80% found just once. This clone turned up a few times. What it recognizes is unknown. The TCR originated in an adult in good health and CMV-seropositive. The material sequenced was memory CD4+ T cells from blood.

The CDR3 DNA follows: TGTGCCAGCAGCGGACAGGGCCAATACTCACCCCTCCACTTT. Translation gives CASSGQGQYSPLHF. J is TRBJ1-6 and V is TRBV9; 7 positions match TRBD1. The CDR3 contains 14 residues. Unmatched junction bases numbered 7, after V lost 3 bases and J lost 10 bases. CDR1 and CDR2 from the germline V gene are SGDLS and YYNGEE.